The sequence of this T cell receptor beta chain was determined in a study of control samples from healthy donors and cancer patients (dated by TCRdb to 2020 to 2021). Trimmed from V: 2 bases; trimmed from J: 9 bases; junction bases lacking a gene match: 6. According to the germline V gene, CDR1 reads MDHEN and CDR2 reads SYDVKM. The CDR3 numbers 13 residues from cysteine through phenylalanine. CDR3 DNA is the only sequence kept; it has 39 bases, read in frame from the first base. Concerning this clone: Its antigen is unknown. Base qualities are missing; no much larger clone stands one base away.

The library was made by the immunoSEQ multiplex PCR assay. TCRdb re-hosts the immuneACCESS table, in-frame sequences only. Its copies lack some clones; in the studies checked, an unresolved V gene accounts for under half of them, and the cause for the rest is not known. The sample data list 100,000 to 150,000 clones, and around nine tenths of these were observed just once. The biggest ten clones account for roughly 2.7% of the sample. This receptor was taken from a man aged 40-49 years in good health. Sequenced material: blood. The V gene is TRBV28 and the J gene is TRBJ1-1; TRBD1 lines up with 7 middle nucleotides. The DNA sequence is given as TGTGCCAGCAGTTTAAGCGGCAGGGGGAAAGCTTTCTTT. The resulting protein is CASSLSGRGKAFF.